Each of the 27 T cell receptor beta chains below was sequenced from the same sample in a study of T cells in Graves' hyperthyroidism and ophthalmopathy. Researchers amplified the TCR beta CDR3 regions from RNA transcripts. The HTBI set primed first-round TCR CDR3 RT-PCR. TCRdb re-derived calls from the multiplex PCR reads in MiXCR, one entry per CDR3 protein. The sample lists under 750,000 distinct CDR3 sequences, roughly a sixth occurring once. Sequenced: blood. All receptors come from a woman between 45 and 60 years old with Graves' hyperthyroidism that later progressed to Graves' ophthalmopathy.

This clonotype was detected ten times or more. The chain joins TRBV2 to TRBJ1-4; D is ambiguous. Per germline, CDR1 SNHLY and CDR2 FYNNEI. This CDR3 has 15 amino acids. V gave up 3 bases and J gave up 10 bases, with 18 bases separating them. The CDR3 DNA sequence: TGTGCCAGCAGTGACGTCCGTGAGGACTTGCCAAAACTGTTTTTT. As protein: CASSDVREDLPKLFF.

The chain is built from TRBV6-1 and TRBJ1-4; D may be TRBD1 (6 bases). CDR3 length: 14 amino acids. Trimming took off 7 bases at V and 2 bases at J, with 11 bases between the two ends. The germline V gene encodes CDR1 MNHNS and CDR2 SASEGT. In nucleotides, the CDR3 is TGTGCCAGCAACGGGGGCGGCACTAATGAAAAACTGTTTTTT. This sequence encodes CASNGGGTNEKLFF.

This clonotype has ten or more counts. V gene TRBV20-1 combines with J gene TRBJ2-5; unclear D gene. Germline CDR1 is DFQATT and CDR2 is SNEGSKA (reference sequence). CDR3 length: 14 residues. Deletions cut 0 bases from V and 2 bases from J, with 10 bases between. The CDR3 nucleotides are TGCAGTGCTAGAGATCAGACTCTACAAGAGACCCAGTACTTC. Its protein is CSARDQTLQETQYF.

The chain is built from TRBV5-1 and TRBJ2-6; 7 bases fit TRBD1. Germline V lookup: CDR1 SGHRS, CDR2 YFSETQ. V gave up 5 bases and J gave up 4 bases; unmatched junction bases: 12. The CDR3 sequence is 17 residues long. CDR3 bases: TGCGCCAGCAGAAGAAGGGCTCAGGGGGAGGGGGCCAACGTCCTGACTTTC. Translated: CASRRRAQGEGANVLTF.

The chain links TRBV14 to TRBJ1-3, with D possibly being TRBD1 (6 bases). Between the trimmed V and J ends, which lost 4 bases and 8 bases, there was a span of 18 bases. CDR1 and CDR2 from the germline V gene are SGHDN and FVKESK. The CDR3 totals 15 residues. In nucleotides, the CDR3 is TGTGCCAGCAGCCCTTTACAGGGAATAGGCGACACCATATATTTT. Translated: CASSPLQGIGDTIYF.

This clonotype has ten or more counts. The chain employs TRBV13 and TRBJ2-1; 7 nucleotides agree with TRBD1. Per germline, CDR1 PRHDT and CDR2 FYEKMQ (reference sequence). Trimming took 3 bases from V and 5 from J; bases not matched to a gene: 7. This CDR3 is 15 amino acids long. In nucleotides, the CDR3 is TGTGCCAGCAGCTTTCCGGACAGGAAGGACAATGAGCAGTTCTTC. It yields the protein CASSFPDRKDNEQFF. Full variable domain (rest looked up from reference TRBV13 and TRBJ2-1): AAGVIQSPRHLIKEKRETATLKCYPIPRHDTVYWYQQGPGQDPQFLISFYEKMQSDKGSIPDRFSAQQFSDYHSELNMSSLELGDSALYFCASSFPDRKDNEQFFGPGTRLTVL.

In this sample, this clonotype turned up many times. The chain recombines TRBV2 with TRBJ2-3; 9 positions match TRBD2. Germline V gives CDR1 SNHLY, CDR2 FYNNEI. Trimming took 3 bases from V and 2 from J; bases not matched to a gene: 12. This CDR3 comprises 18 residues. Written as DNA, the CDR3 is TGTGCCAGCAGTGACCCCTCTAGCGGGGTAATCCCCACAGATACGCAGTATTTT. Translated: CASSDPSSGVIPTDTQYF.

This clonotype was seen many times. V and J are TRBV18 and TRBJ2-7; 7 nucleotides agree with TRBD2. Germline trimming cut 3 bases from V and 7 bases from J; bases unmatched to any gene: 12. CDR1 KGHSH and CDR2 LQKENI come from the germline V gene. This CDR3 is built from 15 residues. This CDR3 reads CASSPTSDWGGEQYF. The CDR3 region has the DNA TGTGCCAGCTCACCTACTAGCGACTGGGGTGGGGAGCAGTACTTC.

This clonotype was observed at least ten times. This chain joins TRBV27 and TRBJ1-1, with D hard to call. Trimming cost V 2 bases and J 6 bases, with 19 bases left between them. Germline CDR1 and CDR2: MNHEY and SMNVEV (reference sequence). The CDR3 extends over 16 amino acids. The CDR3 is CASSLRYFSVRAEAFF. The DNA of the CDR3 is TGTGCCAGCAGTTTAAGGTATTTCAGTGTGCGGGCTGAAGCTTTCTTT.

In this sample, this clonotype turned up once. One end of the junction fails to match germline, which may point to a read error. The rearrangement joins TRBV15 to TRBJ2-6; a possible D gene is TRBD1 (6 bases). Germline V CDR1 and CDR2: LNHNV, YYDKDF (reference sequence). The CDR3 totals 18 residues. For the CDR3, the DNA is TGTGCCACCAGCAGAGAAGTGGGGGCGATCTCCGGGGCCAACGCCCTGACTTTC. Translating gives CATSREVGAISGANALTF.

The chain carries TRBV9 and TRBJ2-7, with TRBD1 matching over 11 bases. The CDR3 loop spans 14 amino acids. After removal of 2 bases from V and 6 bases from J, the junction contained 4 bases not matched to a gene. Germline CDR1 is SGDLS and CDR2 is YYNGEE. The CDR3 coding sequence is TGTGCCAGCAGCGTGCGGACAGGGGGCTTCGAGCAGTACTTC. Residues: CASSVRTGGFEQYF.

As concerns this clonotype: Germline and junction disagree at one end, which may indicate a read error. The chain uses TRBV5-8 and TRBJ1-5; TRBD1 agrees at 7 bases. This CDR3 region has 16 residues. CDR1 and CDR2 (germline): SGHTS, YDEGEE. In nucleotides, the CDR3 is TGCGCCAGCAGCGAAGGGACAGCATATAGCAATCAGCCCCAGCATTTT. It codes for CASSEGTAYSNQPQHF.

This clonotype has a count of ten or more. V gene TRBV20-1 combines with J gene TRBJ2-1; D gene ambiguous. V gave up 6 bases and J gave up 6 bases, with 15 bases separating them. CDR3 length equals 13 residues. From germline, CDR1 is DFQATT and CDR2 SNEGSKA (reference sequence). CDR3 DNA sequence: TGCAGTGCGGCCCCGGGCCCAGTCAATGAGCAGTTCTTC. The encoded protein is CSAAPGPVNEQFF.

The table lists this clonotype with many counts. V gene TRBV9 combines with J gene TRBJ1-4; 7 bases line up with TRBD1. The CDR3 covers 14 residues. Germline CDR1 is SGDLS and CDR2 is YYNGEE. Trimming at V came to 4 bases and at J to 6 bases, leaving 6 bases not matched to a gene. The DNA for the CDR3 is TGTGCCAGCAGCTCAACCACAGGGGATGAAAAACTGTTTTTT. Protein product: CASSSTTGDEKLFF.

The chain employs TRBV2 and TRBJ2-7; D is perhaps TRBD1 or TRBD2 (6 bases each). V was pared by 6 bases and J by 0 bases, with 15 bases between. CDR1 and CDR2 (germline): SNHLY, FYNNEI. The CDR3 extends over 15 amino acids. This chain's CDR3 is CASRGGERTSYEQYF. CDR3 DNA: TGTGCCAGCAGGGGGGGCGAGCGGACCTCCTACGAGCAGTACTTC.

This clonotype was counted only a few times. This chain uses TRBV7-9 with TRBJ1-2; 7 bases are a match to TRBD1. Trimming took 3 bases from V and 4 from J; bases not matched to a gene: 11. This CDR3 region has 16 residues. Germline assignment: CDR1 SEHNR and CDR2 FQNEAQ (reference sequence). CDR3 protein: CASSFTLRDRLYGYTF. The CDR3 region has the DNA TGTGCCAGCAGCTTCACACTTCGGGACAGACTCTATGGCTACACCTTC.

The genes are TRBV7-9 and TRBJ1-5; TRBD1 might be the D (5 bases). The CDR3 is made up of 15 amino acids. The V gene's germline CDR1 is SEHNR and CDR2 FQNEAQ (reference sequence). Between the trimmed V and J ends, which lost 2 bases and 5 bases, there was a span of 13 bases. DNA for the CDR3: TGTGCCAGCAGCTTATCGTCTGGGGACGATCAGCCCCAGCATTTT. It specifies CASSLSSGDDQPQHF.

This clonotype appeared a few times. The chain joins TRBV5-5 to TRBJ1-5, with 7 bases matching TRBD1. V was clipped by 2 bases and J by 3 bases; unmatched bases: 5. The length of the CDR3 is 15 residues. Germline V CDR1 and CDR2: SGHKS, YYEKEE (reference sequence). For the CDR3, the DNA is TGTGCCAGCAGCTTTGACAGGGACAACAATCAGCCCCAGCATTTT. Residues: CASSFDRDNNQPQHF.

The chain combines TRBV28 with TRBJ2-5; 12 bases match TRBD1. This CDR3 has 16 residues. From germline, CDR1 is MDHEN and CDR2 SYDVKM. Trimming took 5 bases from V and 4 from J; bases not matched to a gene: 8. DNA of the CDR3: TGTGCCAGCAGTATCCTCCGGGACAGGGGGCTAGAGACCCAGTACTTC. Translating gives CASSILRDRGLETQYF.

A remark on this clonotype: This may stem from a read error, because a much larger clone lies one nucleotide away. The chain combines TRBV12-3 or TRBV12-4 with TRBJ1-5; TRBD1 agrees at 8 bases. CDR3 length: 16 residues. Written as DNA, the CDR3 is TGTGCCAGCAGTTTCGCCTGGGACAGGAGGGATCAGCCCCATCATTTT. This sequence encodes CASSFAWDRRDQPHHF.

This clonotype was recorded a few times. The chain combines TRBV19 with TRBJ1-1, with 8 bases identical to TRBD1. V trimming: 3 bases; J trimming: 3 bases; junction bases outside the gene matches: 3. CDR1 is LNHDA and CDR2 is SQIVND in the germline V gene (reference sequence). CDR3 length: 14 residues. CDR3 DNA: TGTGCCAGTAGTATTTCAGGGGGCCACACTGAAGCTTTCTTT. It is translated as CASSISGGHTEAFF.

This clonotype was observed a handful of times. Just one base apart from a much larger clone, this may be a read error. This chain links TRBV12-3 or TRBV12-4 with TRBJ2-1, with 7 bases lining up with TRBD2. This CDR3 region has 17 residues. The junction had 10 bases not matched to a gene; V was cut back by 0 bases and J by 5 bases. The CDR3 bases are TGTGCCAGCAGTTTAGCGCGGGCTAGCGGAGTACACAATGAGCAGTTCTTC. Translated, it gives CASSLARASGVHNEQFF.

V and J are TRBV20-1 and TRBJ1-5; D unclear. The CDR3 spans 15 residues. Trimming pared 0 bases from V and 5 bases from J, leaving 14 bases between. Per the germline V gene, CDR1 is DFQATT and CDR2 is SNEGSKA (reference sequence). The CDR3 loop is CSARDKRRRDQPQHF. In DNA, the CDR3 is TGCAGTGCTAGAGATAAGAGGCGGAGGGATCAGCCCCAGCATTTT.

As to this clonotype: A much larger clone differs from this one at a single base, so this may be a read error. CDR3 loop: CASSLVAGGNEQFF. The DNA for the CDR3 is TGTGCCAGCAGCTTAGTGGCGGGGGGCAATGAGCAGTTCTTC. This sequence joins TRBV7-2 and TRBJ2-1; the match to TRBD2 covers 8 bases. There are 14 residues in the CDR3. CDR1 and CDR2 (germline): SGHTA, FQGNSA. V shed 1 base and J 6 bases; nucleotides not matched to a gene: 2.

The rearrangement uses TRBV20-1 and TRBJ1-1; the D gene is possibly TRBD1 (5 bases). The CDR3 is 13 amino acids. CDR1 and CDR2 from the germline V gene are DFQATT and SNEGSKA (reference sequence). Trimming stripped 3 bases from V and 5 bases from J, with 13 bases between. The CDR3 loop reads CSARAHGATEAFF. DNA of the CDR3: TGCAGTGCTAGGGCCCATGGGGCTACTGAAGCTTTCTTT.

This clonotype has only a few counts. This chain connects TRBV19 to TRBJ2-1, with 11 bases that match TRBD1. Trimming cost V 4 bases and J 7 bases; bases outside gene matches: 3. The CDR3 covers 14 residues. Germline V gives CDR1 LNHDA, CDR2 SQIVND (reference sequence). Written as DNA, the CDR3 is TGTGCCAGTAGTACGGACAGGGGGCCGAATGAGCAGTTCTTC. Translating it yields CASSTDRGPNEQFF.

The chain combines TRBV5-1 with TRBJ1-2; D remains ambiguous. CDR1 and CDR2 (germline): SGHRS, YFSETQ. Trimming removed 8 bases from V and 6 bases from J, with 17 bases in between. The CDR3 runs 13 residues. In DNA, the CDR3 is TGCGCCAGTTATGGACCGTATTCAGATGGCTACACCTTC. Encoded protein: CASYGPYSDGYTF. Filled out from reference TRBV5-1 and TRBJ1-2, the complete variable domain reads KAGVTQTPRYLIKTRGQQVTLSCSPISGHRSVSWYQQTPGQGLQFLFEYFSETQRNKGNFPGRFSGRQFSNSRSEMNVSTLELGDSALYLCASYGPYSDGYTFGSGTRLTVV.